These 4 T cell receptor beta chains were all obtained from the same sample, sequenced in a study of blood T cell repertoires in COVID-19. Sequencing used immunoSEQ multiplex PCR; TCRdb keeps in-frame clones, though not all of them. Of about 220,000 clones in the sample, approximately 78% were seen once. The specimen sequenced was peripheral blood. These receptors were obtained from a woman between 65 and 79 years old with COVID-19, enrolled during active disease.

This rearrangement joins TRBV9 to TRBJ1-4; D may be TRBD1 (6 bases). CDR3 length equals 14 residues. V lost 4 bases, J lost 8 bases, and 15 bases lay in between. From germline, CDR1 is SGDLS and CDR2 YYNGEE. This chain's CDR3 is CASSQGGGKEKLFF. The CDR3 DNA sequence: TGTGCCAGCAGCCAAGGGGGGGGCAAAGAAAAACTGTTTTTT.

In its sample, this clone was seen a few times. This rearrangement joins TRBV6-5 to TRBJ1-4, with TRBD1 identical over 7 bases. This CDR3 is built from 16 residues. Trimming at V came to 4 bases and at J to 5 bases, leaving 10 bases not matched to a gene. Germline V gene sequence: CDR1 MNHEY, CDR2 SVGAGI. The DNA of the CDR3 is TGTGCCAGCAGTTTCCACGGACAGGTGGGAAATGAAAAACTGTTTTTT. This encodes CASSFHGQVGNEKLFF.

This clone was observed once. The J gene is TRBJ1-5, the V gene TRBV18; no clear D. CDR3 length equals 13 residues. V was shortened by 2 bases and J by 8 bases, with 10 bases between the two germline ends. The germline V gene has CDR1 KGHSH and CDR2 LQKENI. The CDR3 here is CASSPVGIEPQHF. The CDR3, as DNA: TGTGCCAGCTCACCAGTCGGGATTGAGCCCCAGCATTTT. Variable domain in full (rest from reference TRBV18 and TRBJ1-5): NAGVMQNPRHLVRRRGQEARLRCSPMKGHSHVYWYRQLPEEGLKFMVYLQKENIIDESGMPKERFSAEFPKEGPSILRIQQVVRGDSAAYFCASSPVGIEPQHFGDGTRLSIL.

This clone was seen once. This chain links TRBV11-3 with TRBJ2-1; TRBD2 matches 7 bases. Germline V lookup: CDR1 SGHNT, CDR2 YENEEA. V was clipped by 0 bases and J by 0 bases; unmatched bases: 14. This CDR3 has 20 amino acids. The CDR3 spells CASSLEKVAGAMSSYNEQFF. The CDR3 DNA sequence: TGTGCCAGCAGCTTAGAAAAGGTGGCGGGAGCAATGTCCTCCTACAATGAGCAGTTCTTC. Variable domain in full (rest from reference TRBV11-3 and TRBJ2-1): EAGVVQSPRYKIIEKKQPVAFWCNPISGHNTLYWYLQNLGQGPELLIRYENEEAVDDSQLPKDRFSAERLKGVDSTLKIQPAELGDSAVYLCASSLEKVAGAMSSYNEQFFGPGTRLTVL.